The source of this T cell receptor (beta chain) is a study of graft-versus-host responses after intestinal transplantation. As for the study in general: Every transplant recipient was induced with anti-thymocyte globulin, then maintained on tacrolimus and steroids for 2 to 3 years.

Data came from immunoSEQ multiplex PCR; TCRdb stores just in-frame clones and leaves some out. This sample has about 73,000 clones, with around 89% found just once. Trimming cost V 4 bases and J 3 bases, with 3 bases left between them. Per the germline V gene, CDR1 is SGHNT and CDR2 is YENEEA. The CDR3 spans 12 residues. Comments on this clone: Its antigen remains unknown.

Regarding the study as a whole: Among circulating GvH clones, peak levels were associated with early post-transplant declines in HvG clones. GvH clones appeared in recipient marrow, some first in ileum or blood.

This rearrangement joins TRBV11-3 to TRBJ2-2; D unresolved. The specimen comprised unstimulated CD8+ T cells sorted from spleen or lymph node cells, sampled before transplant. This clonotype originated in a human donor who was the organ donor for an intestinal transplant. Here the CDR3 reads CASSSDTGELFF. CDR3 DNA sequence: TGTGCCAGCAGCTCGGACACCGGGGAGCTGTTTTTT.